The T cell receptor beta chain under discussion was sequenced for a study of blood T cell repertoires in COVID-19. For the study at large: From T cells, B-cell-depleted T cells, or PBMCs came the material, which was cDNA or gDNA.

Each recovered donor of Cohort 3 presented with two negative PCRs, clearance, or symptom resolution. The data were produced by immunoSEQ multiplex PCR, yet TCRdb's version contains in-frame clones alone and is incomplete. Here the sample spans over 200,000 clones, roughly 89% being singletons. The CDR3 sequence is 13 residues long. V was cut by 10 bases and J by 14 bases, with 23 bases left in between. Germline lookup yields CDR1 MNHEY and CDR2 SMNVEV (reference sequence). The chain recombines TRBV27 with TRBJ2-2; possible D gene TRBD1, 5 bases. The receptor was isolated from a man in his forties who had recovered from COVID-19. Source material: PBMCs or T cells enriched from blood (not recorded which). The CDR3 bases are TGTGCCACTCGAATAGATGGACATTTGGAACTGTTTTTT. Translated: CATRIDGHLELFF.